What follows is one TCR beta chain and its context. This record comes from a study of T cell changes during pregnancy in multiple sclerosis. Trimming removed 2 bases from V and 3 bases from J, with 7 bases in between. The CDR3 spans 13 residues. Germline V CDR1 and CDR2: SGHRS, YFSETQ. Using immunoSEQ multiplex PCR, the repertoire was profiled, and TCRdb retains in-frame clones only, with some absent. This sample yields 65,000 to 90,000 clones, of which around 90% are seen a single time; just under 0.3% belongs to the top ten. The sequence came from a female donor with multiple sclerosis, enrolled in a pregnancy study. V usage is TRBV5-1 and J usage is TRBJ2-3, with D perhaps matching TRBD2 (5 bases). This material consisted of CD4+ T cells from peripheral blood mononuclear cells, taken after pregnancy. The CDR3 DNA reads TGCGCCAGCAGCTTACTAGGAACAGATACGCAGTATTTT. Translating it yields CASSLLGTDTQYF. Full variable domain (rest looked up from reference TRBV5-1 and TRBJ2-3): KAGVTQTPRYLIKTRGQQVTLSCSPISGHRSVSWYQQTPGQGLQFLFEYFSETQRNKGNFPGRFSGRQFSNSRSEMNVSTLELGDSALYLCASSLLGTDTQYFGPGTRLTVL.